A selection of T cell receptor beta chains follows, all from one sample in a study of graft-versus-host responses after intestinal transplantation. TCRdb's copy holds only in-frame clones and misses some; the assay was immunoSEQ multiplex PCR. Of 3,000 to 4,000 clones listed, about two thirds were seen once; the top ten hold roughly 10%. This specimen consisted of ileum tissue, obtained 950 to 1,200 days after intestinal transplantation. The receptors stem from a human patient who received an intestinal transplant, so some T cells may come from the graft donor. Both conserved end residues are part of each CDR3. D genes are given only for firm matches. Size values are once, few and many counts, or a class for expanded clones, and some rows have none.

abundance	v_gene	d_gene	j_gene	CDR3nt	CDR3aa
.	TRBV28	TRBD2	TRBJ2-5	TGTGCCAGCAGGCAGACTAGCGGGGCAGAGACCCAGTACTTC	CASRQTSGAETQYF
few	TRBV1	.	TRBJ1-3	TGCACCAGCAGCCAAGACGACGGAAACACCATATATTTT	CTSSQDDGNTIYF
.	TRBV7-3	.	TRBJ2-2	TGTGCCAGCAGCTTAGTGTTTGGAGGGGAGCTGTTTTTT	CASSLVFGGELFF
.	TRBV2	.	TRBJ2-7	TGTGCCAGCACCCCCCTGGAAGGCTACGAGCAGTACTTC	CASTPLEGYEQYF
few	TRBV18	.	TRBJ1-1	TGTGCCAGCTCACCGACAGCGATCCCTAACACTGAAGCTTTCTTT	CASSPTAIPNTEAFF
.	TRBV19	.	TRBJ1-2	TGTGCCAGTATCATCACCGGGACGCATTTGGGCTATACCTTC	CASIITGTHLGYTF
.	TRBV7-9	TRBD2	TRBJ2-2	TGTGCCAGCAGCTTAGTCCCCGGCGGGAGTTACACCGGGGAGCTGTTTTTT	CASSLVPGGSYTGELFF
once	TRBV10-1	.	TRBJ2-3	TGCGCCAGCAGTGTAGGCAGAATCACAGATACGCAGTATTTT	CASSVGRITDTQYF
.	TRBV18	.	TRBJ1-6	TGTGCCAGCTCACGGGGCGACTATAATTCACCCCTCCACTTT	CASSRGDYNSPLHF
.	TRBV7-4	TRBD2	TRBJ2-1	TGTGCCAGCAGCCCCGGGCGGAGTAGCGGGAGGAATGAGCAGTTCTTC	CASSPGRSSGRNEQFF
.	TRBV9	.	TRBJ2-7	TGTGCCAGCAGCGTTTCAGGGGCCACGGTCTACGAGCAGTACTTC	CASSVSGATVYEQYF
.	TRBV21-1	.	TRBJ1-2	TGTGCCAGCAGCAAAGGACAGGGGGCTAACGGCTACACCTTC	CASSKGQGANGYTF
.	TRBV5-4	.	TRBJ1-6	TGTGCCAGCAGCTTGTGGGGCCTCAATTCACCCCTCCACTTT	CASSLWGLNSPLHF
.	TRBV29-1	TRBD1	TRBJ2-3	TGCAGCGTCTCCGGACAGGGAGGAGATACGCAGTATTTT	CSVSGQGGDTQYF
.	TRBV28	TRBD1	TRBJ1-2	TGTGCCAGCAGTTTCGACAGGGGGGGAGGCTACACCTTC	CASSFDRGGGYTF
.	TRBV19	.	TRBJ1-1	TGTGCCAGTAGCCAAGGCGGGGGAAACACTGAAGCTTTCTTT	CASSQGGGNTEAFF
.	TRBV30	.	TRBJ1-3	TGTGCCTGGAGTGTAGGGACTCGCTCTGGAAACACCATATATTTT	CAWSVGTRSGNTIYF
.	TRBV9	.	TRBJ2-7	TGTGCCAGCAGCGAAGAAGGGATGAGTGAGCAGTACTTC	CASSEEGMSEQYF
.	TRBV28	TRBD2	TRBJ2-5	TGTGCCAGCAGTTTGGGAGTAGCGGGGGCCCCGGGGGGGACCCAGTACTTC	CASSLGVAGAPGGTQYF
.	TRBV9	TRBD2	TRBJ2-3	TGTGCCAGCAGCGTAGTCCTAGCGGGGGGCACAGATACGCAGTATTTT	CASSVVLAGGTDTQYF
.	TRBV28	TRBD1	TRBJ1-1	TGTGCCAGCAGTCCGCCACTTGGACAGGGTGTAGAGGGGAACACTGAAGCTTTCTTT	CASSPPLGQGVEGNTEAFF
.	TRBV7-9	TRBD1	TRBJ2-7	TGTGCCAGCAGCCCCGGGTGGACAGGGCTCTACGAGCAGTACTTC	CASSPGWTGLYEQYF
few	TRBV5-8	.	TRBJ2-6	TGTGCCAGCAGCTCTGGGGCCAACGTCCTGACTTTC	CASSSGANVLTF
.	TRBV10-1	.	TRBJ2-3	TGCGCCAGCAGTAATGGGGACCCCCCGTTGATGACAGATACGCAGTATTTT	CASSNGDPPLMTDTQYF
.	TRBV6-1	.	TRBJ1-5	TGTGCCAGCAGTGGACTTACGAGCAATCAGCCCCAGCATTTT	CASSGLTSNQPQHF
.	TRBV5-1	TRBD1	TRBJ2-7	TGCGCCAGCAGCTTGGACCGGACAGGGGAATGGGCTAGCGGCTACGAGCAGTACTTC	CASSLDRTGEWASGYEQYF
.	TRBV9	TRBD1	TRBJ2-3	TGTGCCAGCAGCGGAACAGGGGGCGCGCCAGATACGCAGTATTTT	CASSGTGGAPDTQYF
.	TRBV6-1	TRBD1	TRBJ1-1	TGTGCCAGCAGTTCACAGGGGATGAACACTGAAGCTTTCTTT	CASSSQGMNTEAFF
.	TRBV23-1	.	TRBJ1-5	TGCGCCAGCAGTCAACGGGGGGGGAGCAATCAGCCCCAGCATTTT	CASSQRGGSNQPQHF
.	TRBV6-5	.	TRBJ1-1	TGTGCCAGCCTTGGGCTGGCGGGGGGCACTGAAGCTTTCTTT	CASLGLAGGTEAFF
.	TRBV28	TRBD2	TRBJ2-3	TGTGCCAGCATCCGGGGGGAGGGCACAGATACGCAGTATTTT	CASIRGEGTDTQYF
.	TRBV6-6	.	TRBJ2-4	TGTGCCAGCAGTTACTCTACAAACATTCAGTACTTC	CASSYSTNIQYF
.	TRBV2	.	TRBJ1-3	TGTGCCAGCAGTGTTCGGAACACCATATATTTT	CASSVRNTIYF
few	TRBV7-2	.	TRBJ1-4	TGTGCCAGCAGCTTAGATTCAGGGAAACTGTTTTTT	CASSLDSGKLFF
.	TRBV5-4	.	TRBJ2-1	TGTGCCAGCAGCTCGCCAGCGATTGAGCAGTTCTTC	CASSSPAIEQFF
.	TRBV18	TRBD2	TRBJ2-1	TGTGCCAGCTCATCCGGCGGGGGGCGTCCTGAGCAGTTCTTC	CASSSGGGRPEQFF
.	TRBV20-1	.	TRBJ2-3	TGCAGTGCTAGGTTTCCAGATACGCAGTATTTT	CSARFPDTQYF
.	TRBV18	TRBD1	TRBJ2-2	TGTGCCAGCTCACCCGGGACAGGGGCACCCGGGGCCGGGGAGCTGTTTTTT	CASSPGTGAPGAGELFF
.	TRBV5-1	.	TRBJ1-1	TGCGCCAGCAAGGAGGGGGAGATAAACACTGAAGCTTTCTTT	CASKEGEINTEAFF
.	TRBV6-1	TRBD1	TRBJ1-6	TGTGCCAGCAGTGGGGACAGGGGGCCTAGCTCCTATAATTCACCCCTCCACTTT	CASSGDRGPSSYNSPLHF
.	TRBV27	TRBD2	TRBJ2-1	TGTGCCAGCAGTTCCTTCGGACTAGCGGTCCGCAATGAGCAGTTCTTC	CASSSFGLAVRNEQFF
once	TRBV5-4	.	TRBJ2-1	TGTGCCAGCAGCTTGGGCGGAGCTAAAAGCAATGAGCAGTTCTTC	CASSLGGAKSNEQFF
.	TRBV6-1	.	TRBJ1-3	TGTGCCAGCAGTGAAGGCCCAAGCTCTGGAAACACCATATATTTT	CASSEGPSSGNTIYF
few	TRBV6-4	TRBD1	TRBJ1-2	TGTGCCAGCAGTGAGCAACAGGGGGCGAGTGGCTACACCTTC	CASSEQQGASGYTF
.	TRBV19	TRBD1	TRBJ1-1	TGTGCCAGTAGCCTGACAGGGAGGACTGAAGCTTTCTTT	CASSLTGRTEAFF
.	TRBV27	.	TRBJ2-6	TGTGCCAGCAGTCAGGGATCTGGGGCCAACGTCCTGACTTTC	CASSQGSGANVLTF
.	TRBV7-2	.	TRBJ1-4	TGTGCCAGCAGCCAACGAGGTGGGAGGGAAGAAAAACTGTTTTTT	CASSQRGGREEKLFF
.	TRBV28	.	TRBJ2-1	TGTGCCAGCAGAACGGACAAAAACTCCTACAATGAGCAGTTCTTC	CASRTDKNSYNEQFF
.	TRBV11-2	TRBD1	TRBJ1-2	TGTGCCAGCAGCTCGGGACAGATCTATGGCTACACCTTC	CASSSGQIYGYTF
.	TRBV10-1	TRBD2	TRBJ2-1	TGCGCCAGCAGTGTCCTCGGGACTAGCGGCGCCAACTACAATGAGCAGTTCTTC	CASSVLGTSGANYNEQFF
.	TRBV5-1	.	TRBJ1-1	TGCGCCAGCAGCTTGGGTGAGGGTTTAGCTGAAGCTTTCTTT	CASSLGEGLAEAFF
.	TRBV29-1	.	TRBJ2-1	TGCAGCGCCAGACCTGGAACCAATGAGCAGTTCTTC	CSARPGTNEQFF
.	TRBV5-6	.	TRBJ2-6	TGTGCCAGCAGCTTGGGGGTAACTAGCTCTGGGGCCAACGTCCTGACTTTC	CASSLGVTSSGANVLTF